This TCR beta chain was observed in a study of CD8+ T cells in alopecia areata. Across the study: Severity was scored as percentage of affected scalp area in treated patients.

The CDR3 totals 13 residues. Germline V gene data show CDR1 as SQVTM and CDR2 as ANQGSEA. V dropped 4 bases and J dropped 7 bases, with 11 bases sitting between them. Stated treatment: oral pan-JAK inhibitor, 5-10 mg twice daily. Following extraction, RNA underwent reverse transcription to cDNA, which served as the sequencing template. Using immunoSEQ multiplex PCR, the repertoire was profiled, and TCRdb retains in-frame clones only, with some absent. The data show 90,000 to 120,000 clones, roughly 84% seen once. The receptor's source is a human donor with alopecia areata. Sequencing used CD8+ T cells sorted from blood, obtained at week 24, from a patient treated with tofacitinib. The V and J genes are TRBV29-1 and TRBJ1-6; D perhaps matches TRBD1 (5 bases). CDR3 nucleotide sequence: TGCAGCGTTGGCTCGGGGGAGAATTCACCCCTCCACTTT. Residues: CSVGSGENSPLHF. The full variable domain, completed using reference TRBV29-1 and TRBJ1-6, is SAVISQKPSRDICQRGTSLTIQCQVDSQVTMMFWYRQQPGQSLTLIATANQGSEATYESGFVIDKFPISRPNLTFSTLTVSNMSPEDSSIYLCSVGSGENSPLHFGNGTRLTVT.